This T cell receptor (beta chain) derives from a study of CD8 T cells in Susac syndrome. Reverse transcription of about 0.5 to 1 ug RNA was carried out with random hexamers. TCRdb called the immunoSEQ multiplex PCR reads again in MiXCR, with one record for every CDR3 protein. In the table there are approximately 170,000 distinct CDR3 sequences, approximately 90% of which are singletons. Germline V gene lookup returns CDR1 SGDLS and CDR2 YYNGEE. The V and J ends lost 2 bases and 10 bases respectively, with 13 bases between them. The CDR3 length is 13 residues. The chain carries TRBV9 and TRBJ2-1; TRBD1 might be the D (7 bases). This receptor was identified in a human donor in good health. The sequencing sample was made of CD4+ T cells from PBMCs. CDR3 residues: CASSVRQGGEQFF. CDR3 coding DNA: TGTGCCAGCAGCGTCAGACAGGGAGGAGAGCAGTTCTTC.